This passage covers 18 T cell receptor beta chains from one sample sequenced in a study of early T cells in non-severe SARS-CoV-2 infection. TCRdb independently ran MiXCR on the 5' RACE reads; one entry per CDR3 protein. The sample lists 30,000 to 45,000 distinct CDR3 sequences; less than 6.5% were seen once. Material for sequencing was whole blood. All receptors derive from an adult who was a healthcare worker with PCR-confirmed SARS-CoV-2 infection or an uninfected control (not recorded which).

This clonotype was observed at least ten times. The CDR3 spells CATSRTLGNQPQHF. CDR3 coding DNA: TGTGCCACCAGCAGGACATTAGGCAATCAGCCCCAGCATTTT. The rearrangement uses TRBV15 and TRBJ1-5; D remains ambiguous. V was clipped by 3 bases and J by 2 bases, with 8 bases between them. The CDR3 loop spans 14 amino acids. Germline CDR1 LNHNV, CDR2 YYDKDF (reference sequence).

This clonotype occurred many times. V gene TRBV28 combines with J gene TRBJ1-2; TRBD1 matches at 9 bases. The CDR3 loop spans 15 amino acids. V was clipped by 4 bases and J by 3 bases; unmatched bases: 6. Germline V lookup: CDR1 MDHEN, CDR2 SYDVKM. The CDR3 DNA reads TGTGCCAGCAGTTCCCCGGGACAGGGAGACTATGGCTACACCTTC. Its translation is CASSSPGQGDYGYTF.

This chain connects TRBV6-5 to TRBJ1-5; weak D call: TRBD1 (5 bases). The germline CDR1 and CDR2 sequences are MNHEY and SVGAGI. This CDR3 region has 14 residues. The V end was cut by 6 bases, the J end by 1 base, with 10 bases between. The CDR3 loop reads CASRQGGSNQPQHF. CDR3 sequence (DNA): TGTGCCAGCAGGCAGGGTGGGAGCAATCAGCCCCAGCATTTT.

The sample holds many counts of this clonotype. V and J are TRBV12-3 or TRBV12-4 and TRBJ2-4; possible D gene TRBD2, 5 bases. V was shortened by 6 bases and J by 0 bases, with 9 bases between the two germline ends. The CDR3 is 14 amino acids. CDR3 DNA: TGTGCCAGCAGGGTCGGGATAGCCAAAAACATTCAGTACTTC. It specifies CASRVGIAKNIQYF.

This clonotype was counted many times. The CDR3 loop is CSASLFAGGYNEQFF. The CDR3 DNA follows: TGCAGTGCTAGCCTGTTTGCGGGGGGGTACAATGAGCAGTTCTTC. The V gene is TRBV20-1, the J gene TRBJ2-1; 9 nucleotides match TRBD2. The germline V gene encodes CDR1 DFQATT and CDR2 SNEGSKA (reference sequence). J gave up 4 bases and V 3 bases, and 7 bases lay outside the gene matches. This CDR3 comprises 15 residues.

The chain has TRBV7-2 and TRBJ2-5, with 7 bases lining up with TRBD2. CDR3 size: 14 residues. V gave up 3 bases and J gave up 4 bases; unmatched junction bases: 5. Germline CDR1 SGHTA, CDR2 FQGNSA. For the CDR3, the DNA is TGTGCCAGCAGCTTCGGCGGGGGAGGAGAGACCCAGTACTTC. Amino acid sequence: CASSFGGGGETQYF.

This clonotype was counted ten times or more. The chain joins TRBV10-2 to TRBJ2-5, with 11 bases that match TRBD2. Germline CDR1 WSHSY, CDR2 SAAADI. V shed 3 bases and J 4 bases; nucleotides not matched to a gene: 10. The CDR3 is 17 residues long. The CDR3 nucleotides are TGCGCCAGCAGTGAAAAGGTGGCTAGCGGGAGGCGAGAGACCCAGTACTTC. Translation gives CASSEKVASGRRETQYF.

V gene TRBV19 combines with J gene TRBJ2-5; possible D gene TRBD1, 5 bases. Per the germline V gene, CDR1 is LNHDA and CDR2 is SQIVND (reference sequence). The CDR3 contains 15 residues. Trimming took off 9 bases at V and 5 bases at J, with 22 bases between the two ends. CDR3 in DNA: TGTGCCAGCAACCCCGTGGCAGGGCCCCTTGAGACCCAGTACTTC. As protein: CASNPVAGPLETQYF.

This chain joins TRBV2 and TRBJ2-7, with 7 nucleotides matching TRBD2. Germline V gene sequence: CDR1 SNHLY, CDR2 FYNNEI. CDR3 length: 14 amino acids. V was clipped by 8 bases and J by 7 bases; unmatched bases: 14. CDR3 sequence reads: CASGREDHQWEQYF. The CDR3 bases are TGTGCCAGCGGGAGGGAGGACCACCAATGGGAGCAGTACTTC. Combining the CDR3 with reference TRBV2 and TRBJ2-7 gives the whole variable domain EPEVTQTPSHQVTQMGQEVILRCVPISNHLYFYWYRQILGQKVEFLVSFYNNEISEKSEIFDDQFSVERPDGSNFTLKIRSTKLEDSAMYFCASGREDHQWEQYFGPGTRLTVT.

The sample holds many counts of this clonotype. The rearrangement links TRBV4-2 to TRBJ1-5; D is undetermined. V gave up 2 bases and J gave up 4 bases, with 12 bases separating them. Germline V gene sequence: CDR1 LGHNA, CDR2 YNFKEQ. The CDR3 extends over 15 amino acids. This CDR3 reads CASSQREELNQPQHF. The CDR3 coding sequence is TGTGCCAGCAGCCAACGCGAGGAGTTAAATCAGCCCCAGCATTTT.

This clonotype was recorded at least ten times. The chain couples TRBV6-4 to TRBJ2-1; the match to TRBD2 covers 9 bases. The CDR3 is 15 amino acids. Per germline, CDR1 MRHNA and CDR2 SNTAGT. Trimming cost V 5 bases and J 10 bases; bases outside gene matches: 12. The CDR3 here is CASSLPRGGIKEQFF. CDR3 nucleotide sequence: TGTGCCAGCAGTCTTCCGCGGGGGGGCATAAAGGAGCAGTTCTTC.

J is TRBJ2-6 and V is TRBV7-3, with a weak D call TRBD1 (5 bases). Germline CDR1 SGHTA, CDR2 FQGTGA. The CDR3 covers 16 residues. V was clipped by 6 bases and J by 2 bases, with 14 bases between them. The CDR3 DNA sequence: TGTGCCAGCAGTCAGGGAAGGGTGGCTGGGGCCAACGTCCTGACTTTC. This encodes CASSQGRVAGANVLTF.

The CDR3 reads CASSSGRGPQETQYF. The CDR3 region has the DNA TGCGCCAGCAGCTCGGGGAGAGGACCCCAAGAGACCCAGTACTTC. The chain has TRBV5-1 and TRBJ2-5; maybe TRBD2 (5 bases). Trimming stripped 3 bases from V and 1 base from J, with 13 bases between. There are 15 residues in the CDR3. The germline gives CDR1 SGHRS, CDR2 YFSETQ.

This clonotype was observed at least ten times. This sequence joins TRBV6-6 and TRBJ1-2, with D possibly TRBD1 on 6 matching bases. V shed 5 bases and J shed 4 bases, with 14 bases lying between them. The germline CDR1 and CDR2 sequences are MNHNY and SVGAGI (reference sequence). The CDR3 runs 14 residues. CDR3 region: CASSKTGDRYGYTF. DNA of the CDR3: TGTGCCAGCAGTAAGACAGGAGACCGCTATGGCTACACCTTC.

The rearrangement uses TRBV11-2 and TRBJ2-3, with D uncertain. Per the germline V gene, CDR1 is SGHAT and CDR2 is FQNNGV. Trimming left V 11 bases short and J 1 base short, with 4 bases between. The CDR3 extends over 10 amino acids. CDR3 bases: TGTGCCGCAGGCACAGATACGCAGTATTTT. It encodes CAAGTDTQYF.

This clonotype was observed a handful of times. The V gene is TRBV7-2, the J gene TRBJ2-4; tentatively, D is TRBD1 (6 bases). Looked up from germline, CDR1 is SGHTA and CDR2 is FQGNSA. This CDR3 is built from 14 residues. The V end lost 5 bases, the J end lost 2 bases, and 10 bases lay between the germline ends. The CDR3 sequence: CASSPRGTKNIQYF. The CDR3 DNA follows: TGTGCCAGCAGCCCCAGGGGTACCAAAAACATTCAGTACTTC.

The sample holds many counts of this clonotype. CDR3 coding DNA: TGTGCCAGCAGCTTGAGAACAGGGGAAAACACTGAAGCTTTCTTT. It codes for CASSLRTGENTEAFF. The chain combines TRBV5-5 with TRBJ1-1; TRBD1 matches 7 bases. J lost 2 bases, V lost 1 base, and 5 bases had no gene match. The CDR3 spans 15 residues. Germline CDR1 reads SGHKS; CDR2 reads YYEKEE (reference sequence).

The sample holds a few counts of this clonotype. This chain links TRBV5-1 with TRBJ1-1; 8 positions agree with TRBD1. This CDR3 has 15 amino acids. Germline CDR1 SGHRS, CDR2 YFSETQ. The junction had 8 bases not matched to a gene; V was cut back by 4 bases and J by 3 bases. CDR3 protein: CASSPRQGLDTEAFF. The CDR3 nucleotides read TGCGCCAGCAGCCCCCGACAGGGGCTGGACACTGAAGCTTTCTTT.